The 26 T cell receptor beta chains below come from one sample, sequenced in a study of blood T cells in healthy people across ages. Primers used in a second PCR of about 6 to 11 cycles were a sample-barcoded 5' primer and a J-beta primer mix. In TCRdb, the 5' RACE reads were re-called with MiXCR into one record per CDR3 protein. Among roughly 790,000 distinct CDR3 sequences listed, roughly 47% were seen once. The sample comprised blood. Receptor source: a woman aged 55-69 years in good health.

This clonotype came up once. The gene calls are TRBV30 and TRBJ2-7; 7 positions agree with TRBD2. The V and J ends lost 1 base and 2 bases, in that order; junction bases with no gene match: 2. The CDR3 runs 13 residues. In germline, CDR1 is GTSNPN, CDR2 SVGIG (reference sequence). The CDR3 nucleotides are TGTGCCTGGAGTGGGGAGGGAACCTACGAGCAGTACTTC. Its translation: CAWSGEGTYEQYF.

This chain joins TRBV5-6 and TRBJ1-5, with D hard to call. CDR1 and CDR2 from the germline V gene are SGHDT and YYEEEE. V lost 4 bases to trimming and J lost 2 bases, with 13 bases between them. This CDR3 has 15 amino acids. CDR3 region: CASSPAARGNQPQHF. CDR3 DNA: TGTGCCAGCAGCCCCGCTGCCCGAGGCAATCAGCCCCAGCATTTT.

The rearrangement joins TRBV20-1 to TRBJ2-5; no definite D call. Germline values: CDR1 DFQATT, CDR2 SNEGSKA (reference sequence). The CDR3 runs 13 residues. The germline V and J ends were trimmed by 2 bases and 7 bases, with 14 bases remaining between them. CDR3 nucleotide sequence: TGCAGTGCTAGAATATCGGTCTCCGGGACCCAGTACTTC. Translation: CSARISVSGTQYF.

This chain uses TRBV4-2 with TRBJ2-1, with 9 bases aligning to TRBD2. CDR1 LGHNA and CDR2 YNFKEQ come from the germline V gene. The length of the CDR3 is 16 residues. V gave up 1 base and J gave up 4 bases; unmatched junction bases: 5. CDR3 sequence (DNA): TGTGCCAGCAGCCAAGGGGCTAGCGGGGATTACAATGAGCAGTTCTTC. This codes for CASSQGASGDYNEQFF.

The CDR3 nucleotides are TGCGCCAGCAGACTAGCGTCTGCCTACAATGAGCAGTTCTTC. The encoded protein is CASRLASAYNEQFF. This rearrangement joins TRBV5-1 to TRBJ2-1, with 7 nucleotides matching TRBD2. V was clipped by 5 bases and J by 2 bases; unmatched bases: 4. Germline CDR1 SGHRS, CDR2 YFSETQ. The CDR3 sequence is 14 residues long.

This chain connects TRBV21-1 to TRBJ2-7; TRBD1, as called in the table, went unchecked against the DNA. TRBV21-1 is given as a pseudogene. This CDR3 has 15 amino acids. The chain's CDR3 is CASSIGTGGSYEQYF. DNA of the CDR3: TGTGCCAGCAGCATCGGGACAGGTGGGTCCTACGAGCAGTACTTC.

About this clonotype: One junction end does not reproduce the germline sequence, and a read error may be involved. The V and J genes are TRBV5-5 and TRBJ2-1, with D possibly TRBD1 on 5 matching bases. There are 13 residues in the CDR3. Germline V gene lookup returns CDR1 SGHKS and CDR2 YYEKEE (reference sequence). The CDR3 is CTSSPDNYNEQFF. The CDR3 DNA follows: TGTACCAGCAGCCCGGACAATTACAATGAGCAGTTCTTC. The variable domain in full, with the rest retrieved from reference TRBV5-5 and TRBJ2-1, is DAGVTQSPTHLIKTRGQQVTLRCSPISGHKSVSWYQQVLGQGPQFIFQYYEKEERGRGNFPDRFSARQFPNYSSELNVNALLLGDSALYLCTSSPDNYNEQFFGPGTRLTVL.

In its sample, this clonotype was seen a few times. The rearrangement uses TRBV20-1 and TRBJ1-1; D perhaps matches TRBD1 (5 bases). CDR1 is DFQATT and CDR2 is SNEGSKA in the germline V gene (reference sequence). This CDR3 has 12 amino acids. The V end lost 5 bases, the J end lost 1 base, and 8 bases lay between the germline ends. The CDR3 is CSAWTQNTEAFF. The CDR3 bases are TGCAGTGCTTGGACACAGAACACTGAAGCTTTCTTT.

This clonotype was observed a few times. This chain connects TRBV6-6 to TRBJ2-2, with 8 positions matching TRBD2. The junction had 5 bases not matched to a gene; V was cut back by 10 bases and J by 1 base. This CDR3 spans 14 amino acids. Germline V lookup: CDR1 MNHNY, CDR2 SVGAGI (reference sequence). CDR3: CATFRGGNTGELFF. In DNA form, the CDR3 reads TGTGCCACTTTCCGGGGGGGGAACACCGGGGAGCTGTTTTTT.

This clonotype was seen a single time. Being one base from a much bigger clone, this may be a read error. This chain uses TRBV11-2 with TRBJ2-4; 11 bases map to TRBD2. The J call may be mistaken, given a closer DNA end match to TRBJ2-7. The germline CDR1 and CDR2 sequences are SGHAT and FQNNGV. CDR3 length: 15 residues. CDR3 region: CASSLAGTSGYEQYF. For the CDR3, the DNA is TGTGCCAGCAGCTTAGCCGGGACTAGCGGCTACGAGCAGTACTTC.

The rearrangement links TRBV10-1 to TRBJ2-3; a weak D match, TRBD2 (6 bases). Germline V lookup: CDR1 WNHNN, CDR2 SYGVQD (reference sequence). The ends were cut back, 3 bases at V and 0 bases at J, with 10 bases in the middle. The CDR3 runs 15 residues. The CDR3 DNA sequence: TGCGCCAGCAGTGAATGGGGACTCAGCACAGATACGCAGTATTTT. Amino acids: CASSEWGLSTDTQYF.

The chain uses TRBV28 and TRBJ2-1; D gene uncertain. Trimming removed 5 bases from V and 7 bases from J, with 12 bases in between. CDR1 and CDR2 (germline): MDHEN, SYDVKM. This CDR3 has 13 amino acids. The CDR3 sequence is CASSGATQNEQFF. In DNA form, the CDR3 reads TGTGCCAGCAGTGGCGCGACTCAGAATGAGCAGTTCTTC.

The rearrangement links TRBV20-1 to TRBJ2-7; 11 nucleotides match TRBD2. The CDR3 consists of 14 residues. Germline V gene sequence: CDR1 DFQATT, CDR2 SNEGSKA (reference sequence). J gave up 9 bases and V 2 bases, and 9 bases lay outside the gene matches. The CDR3 region is CSARPSGRPPRQYF. CDR3 in DNA: TGCAGTGCTAGACCTAGCGGGAGGCCGCCCCGGCAGTACTTC.

This chain uses TRBV4-3 with TRBJ2-4, with 7 bases that match TRBD2. V gave up 0 bases and J gave up 5 bases; unmatched junction bases: 4. The CDR3 totals 15 residues. Germline CDR1 is LGHNA and CDR2 is YSLEER. This CDR3 is CASSQEREYENIQYF. In nucleotides, the CDR3 is TGCGCCAGCAGCCAAGAGCGGGAGTACGAAAACATTCAGTACTTC.

Turning to this clonotype: A junction end diverges from the germline sequence, so it may reflect a read error. V gene TRBV27 combines with J gene TRBJ1-1; TRBD1 might be the D (6 bases). CDR3 length equals 15 residues. In germline, CDR1 is MNHEY, CDR2 SMNVEV (reference sequence). In DNA form, the CDR3 reads TGTGCCAGCAGAACAGGGACCTACATGAACACTGAAGTTTTCTTT. This sequence encodes CASRTGTYMNTEVFF.

This clonotype was counted at least ten times. The CDR3 DNA is TGCAGCGGTCGACTAGCGGGGGGCACAGATACGCAGTATTTT. It encodes CSGRLAGGTDTQYF. The chain combines TRBV29-1 with TRBJ2-3; 12 nucleotides line up with TRBD2. J was trimmed by 1 base and V by 7 bases; bases with no gene match: 3. CDR1 and CDR2 (germline): SQVTM, ANQGSEA. The CDR3 loop spans 14 amino acids.

This clonotype occurred many times. CDR3 residues: CASRGQQMETQYF. The CDR3 coding sequence is TGTGCCAGCAGGGGCCAGCAAATGGAGACCCAGTACTTC. The V call is TRBV6-1, the J call TRBJ2-5; D not certain. Germline loops: CDR1 MNHNS, CDR2 SASEGT. V was cut by 6 bases and J by 5 bases, with 13 bases left in between. This CDR3 comprises 13 residues.

V gene TRBV28 combines with J gene TRBJ2-5; a possible D gene is TRBD1 (5 bases). Trimming shortened V by 4 bases and J by 11 bases, and 11 bases separated the two germline ends. Germline V gene data show CDR1 as MDHEN and CDR2 as SYDVKM. CDR3 length equals 11 residues. This CDR3 reads CASSSRVVQYF. The CDR3 DNA follows: TGTGCCAGCAGTTCCAGGGTCGTGCAGTACTTC.

The genes are TRBV29-1 and TRBJ2-5, with D hard to call. Germline V gene lookup returns CDR1 SQVTM and CDR2 ANQGSEA. The CDR3 runs to 17 residues. The V gene lost 0 bases and the J gene lost 2 bases, with 19 bases spanning the gap. The CDR3 nucleotides read TGCAGCGTTGAAGAGCCGAGCGACCTTTTGCTACAAGAGACCCAGTACTTC. Amino acids: CSVEEPSDLLLQETQYF.

CDR3 in amino acids: CASSYSATNEKLFF. CDR3 nucleotides: TGTGCCAGCAGCTACAGTGCAACTAATGAAAAACTGTTTTTT. This chain connects TRBV7-9 to TRBJ1-4; no reliable D call. CDR1 is SEHNR and CDR2 is FQNEAQ in the germline V gene (reference sequence). The CDR3 loop spans 14 amino acids. Trimming removed 4 bases at V and 0 bases at J, with 6 bases between.

This clonotype was counted between two and nine times. The CDR3: CASSEVAGTAYEQYF. The CDR3 DNA sequence: TGTGCCAGCAGTGAAGTAGCGGGTACTGCCTACGAGCAGTACTTC. This chain uses TRBV6-4 with TRBJ2-7, with 7 bases aligning to TRBD2. Germline-derived CDR1 and CDR2 are MRHNA and SNTAGT. The length of the CDR3 is 15 residues. V dropped 3 bases and J dropped 2; count of bases not matched to a gene: 7.

In this sample, this clonotype turned up many times. A junction boundary mismatches the germline segment, possibly from a read error. The genes are TRBV5-1 and TRBJ2-3; the match to TRBD2 covers 9 bases. Germline V gene data show CDR1 as SGHRS and CDR2 as YFSETQ. CDR3 size: 15 residues. CDR3 coding DNA: TGTGCCAGCAGTTTACCAGCGGGGGGTACAGATACGCAGTATTTT. Its protein product is CASSLPAGGTDTQYF.

The genes are TRBV20-1 and TRBJ2-5; TRBD2 matches at 11 bases. The J call may be incorrect, as the DNA end agrees better with TRBJ2-7. Germline CDR1 is DFQATT and CDR2 is SNEGSKA (reference sequence). The length of the CDR3 is 13 residues. As DNA, the CDR3 is TGCAGTGCCAAGACTAGCGGGACAGGCGAGCAGTACTTC. This translates into CSAKTSGTGEQYF.

With regard to this clonotype: Its ends do not fully match the called genes, so a read error is possible. The CDR3 sequence: CTSSYGTAGNIQYF. The CDR3 DNA reads as TGTACCAGCAGTTACGGGACAGCTGGAAACATTCAGTACTTC. The rearrangement uses TRBV6-6 and TRBJ2-4; 7 nucleotides match TRBD1. Germline lookup yields CDR1 MNHNY and CDR2 SVGAGI (reference sequence). CDR3 size: 14 residues.

The chain recombines TRBV12-3 or TRBV12-4 with TRBJ1-2; D is uncertain. CDR3 length equals 12 residues. Trimming removed 6 bases at V and 8 bases at J, with 13 bases between. The CDR3 nucleotides read TGTGCCAGCAGCCCTCCTGGGCGCGGCTACACCTTC. Its protein is CASSPPGRGYTF.

The CDR3 nucleotides read TGTGCCAGCAGCTCCCGGGACAGGGGGCTCTATGGCTACACCTTC. Its protein is CASSSRDRGLYGYTF. V and J are TRBV27 and TRBJ1-2, with 12 bases lining up with TRBD1. J gave up 4 bases and V 6 bases, and 6 bases lay outside the gene matches. There are 15 residues in the CDR3. In germline, CDR1 is MNHEY, CDR2 SMNVEV (reference sequence).